The sequence of this T cell receptor (beta chain) was determined in a study of T-cell memory formation after mild COVID-19. In the study overall: TCR clusters were mostly confined to one donor each.

The CDR3 is 13 amino acids. V was shortened by 10 bases and J by 1 base, with 13 bases between the two germline ends. In germline, CDR1 is LGHDT, CDR2 YNNKEL (reference sequence). Constant-segment primers and 5'RACE yielded cDNA libraries for TCR alpha and TCR beta, each carrying sample barcodes and UMIs. TCRdb re-analysed the 5' RACE reads in MiXCR, keeping a single row per CDR3 protein. The table has more than 400,000 distinct CDR3 sequences, over 15% seen once. General study points: Of the contracting clones, CD4+ ones lay mainly in CM and EM, and CD8+ ones in EMRA. From day 15 to 85, contracting clones were balanced between CD4 and CD8, whereas later expanders leaned toward CD4+.

About this clonotype itself: Its antigen is currently unknown.

The chain carries TRBV3-1 and TRBJ2-5, with D tentatively TRBD1 or TRBD2 (5 bases each). The source of this sequence is an adult woman who had mild COVID-19 (a few samples of this study predate the infection). Cell type and time point are not known. What was sequenced was PBMCs or a T cell subset sorted from them (not recorded which). The CDR3 here is CATGRDGQETQYF. The CDR3 DNA sequence: TGTGCCACCGGCCGGGACGGCCAAGAGACCCAGTACTTC.